These 19 T cell receptor beta chains originate from one sample sequenced in a study of regulatory T cells in long-lasting Graves disease. According to the study, TCR beta libraries were built with iRepertoire HTBI primers and CDR3-region Arm-PCR. MiXCR, applied by TCRdb to the multiplex PCR reads, yields one record per CDR3 protein. The sample has a few hundred thousand distinct CDR3 sequences, about 16% seen once. Sample time point: newly diagnosed GD, antithyroid drugs for less than 3 months. Scientists built the TCR library using RNA that was extracted from PBMCs. The sequencing used peripheral blood mononuclear cells (PBMCs), collected at new diagnosis, from a patient treated with antithyroid drugs. The receptors stem from a female donor with Graves disease.

This clonotype was recorded once. A much larger clone is a single base away; this may be a read error. The V gene is TRBV19, the J gene TRBJ1-4; no reliable D call. The CDR3 consists of 13 residues. The V and J ends lost 2 bases and 10 bases respectively, with 11 bases between them. Germline assignment: CDR1 LNHDA and CDR2 SQIVND (reference sequence). The CDR3: CASSITSGGKLFF. Here the CDR3 DNA reads TGTGCCAGTAGTATAACATCTGGTGGAAAACTGTTTTTT.

The chain links TRBV5-1 to TRBJ2-5, with a tentative D call TRBD1 (6 bases). The germline CDR1 and CDR2 sequences are SGHRS and YFSETQ. V lost 0 bases to trimming and J lost 2 bases, with 14 bases between them. The CDR3 runs 16 residues. Here the CDR3 DNA reads TGCGCCAGCAGCTTGGCCATGATCGGACAGCAAGAGACCCAGTACTTC. It translates to CASSLAMIGQQETQYF.

With regard to this clonotype: This likely stems from a read error, as it lies one base from a far larger clone. CDR3 in amino acids: CASRNRVVDGYIF. The CDR3 DNA reads TGTGCCAGCCGGAACAGGGTAGTCGATGGCTACATCTTC. The J gene is TRBJ1-2, the V gene TRBV11-2, with D possibly TRBD1 on 6 matching bases. CDR1 SGHAT and CDR2 FQNNGV come from the germline V gene. The CDR3 sequence is 13 residues long.

The rearrangement joins TRBV12-3 or TRBV12-4 to TRBJ1-2; 10 nucleotides match TRBD1. V lost 6 bases and J lost 6; bases outside the gene matches: 13. This CDR3 comprises 16 residues. CDR3 coding DNA: TGTGCCAGCAGCCCTTCGGGGGACAGGGGTATCCATGGCTACACCTTC. It encodes CASSPSGDRGIHGYTF.

This clonotype appeared a few times. A read error may be the cause here, since a much bigger clone is one base away. V and J are TRBV11-2 and TRBJ2-5; D could derive from TRBD1 or TRBD2 (5 bases each). The CDR3 covers 14 residues. Germline V gives CDR1 SGHAT, CDR2 FQNNGV. This CDR3 is CASSPRGFQETRYF. The CDR3 DNA is TGTGCCAGCAGCCCGAGGGGTTTCCAAGAGACCCGGTACTTC.

Many counts were recorded for this clonotype. The chain carries TRBV10-2 and TRBJ1-1; D is unresolved. The CDR3 sequence is 13 residues long. V was shortened by 5 bases and J by 4 bases, with 11 bases between the two germline ends. Germline assignment: CDR1 WSHSY and CDR2 SAAADI. CDR3 amino acids: CASSNQRSTEAFF. The CDR3 coding sequence is TGCGCCAGCAGTAACCAACGGAGCACTGAAGCTTTCTTT.

This clonotype was seen at least ten times. The rearrangement links TRBV11-2 to TRBJ2-7; D is ambiguous. Germline V CDR1 and CDR2: SGHAT, FQNNGV. V was trimmed by 0 bases and J by 0 bases, leaving 9 bases between them. The CDR3 loop spans 15 amino acids. CDR3 region: CASSLEVASSYEQYF. The CDR3 DNA reads TGTGCCAGCAGCTTAGAGGTAGCAAGCTCCTACGAGCAGTACTTC.

The genes are TRBV5-6 and TRBJ1-1; the D is unclear. This CDR3 is 13 amino acids long. CDR1 and CDR2 (germline): SGHDT, YYEEEE. V was clipped by 5 bases and J by 0 bases, with 8 bases between them. The CDR3 nucleotides read TGTGCCAGCAGGGGATGGGTGAACACTGAAGCTTTCTTT. It specifies CASRGWVNTEAFF. Together with reference TRBV5-6 and TRBJ1-1, the CDR3 gives the full variable domain: DAGVTQSPTHLIKTRGQQVTLRCSPKSGHDTVSWYQQALGQGPQFIFQYYEEEERQRGNFPDRFSGHQFPNYSSELNVNALLLGDSALYLCASRGWVNTEAFFGQGTRLTVV.

At least ten counts were recorded for this clonotype. This chain joins TRBV7-8 and TRBJ1-1, with D uncertain. The CDR3 has 12 residues. Germline V gives CDR1 SGHVS, CDR2 FQNEAQ. The V end was cut by 3 bases, the J end by 7 bases, with 9 bases between. CDR3 protein: CASSFDLGEAFF. CDR3 DNA: TGTGCCAGCAGCTTCGACCTGGGTGAAGCTTTCTTT.

This clonotype appeared once. The chain combines TRBV7-9 with TRBJ2-1; TRBD1 agrees at 9 bases. This CDR3 has 18 amino acids. With 4 bases clipped from V and 5 bases from J, the junction kept 15 bases outside the gene matches. CDR1 and CDR2 from the germline V gene are SEHNR and FQNEAQ (reference sequence). CDR3 residues: CASSSLASPGTGHNEQFF. The CDR3 bases are TGTGCCAGCAGCTCACTAGCGAGCCCCGGGACAGGGCACAATGAGCAGTTCTTC.

This clonotype was observed many times. The CDR3 nucleotides read TGTGCCACCGCCTCACAGGGGATCACCGGGGAGCTGTTTTTT. It translates to CATASQGITGELFF. The V and J genes are TRBV24-1 and TRBJ2-2; 7 bases match TRBD1. The germline gives CDR1 KGHDR, CDR2 SFDVKD. V was clipped by 9 bases and J by 4 bases; unmatched bases: 7. The CDR3 has 14 residues.

This clonotype was observed many times. The chain uses TRBV12-3 or TRBV12-4 and TRBJ1-1; maybe TRBD1 (5 bases). V was pared by 6 bases and J by 0 bases, with 8 bases between. This CDR3 is built from 13 residues. The CDR3 region is CASRGTVNTEAFF. CDR3 nucleotides: TGTGCCAGCAGGGGGACGGTGAACACTGAAGCTTTCTTT.

This clonotype was seen repeatedly, ten times or more. The rearrangement joins TRBV5-4 to TRBJ2-1; 12 bases are shared with TRBD1. Trimming removed 0 bases from V and 8 bases from J; junction bases left unmatched: 6. This CDR3 comprises 16 residues. From germline, CDR1 is SGHNT and CDR2 YYREEE (reference sequence). This CDR3 is CASSLGGDRGRDEQFF. The CDR3 DNA reads TGTGCCAGCAGCTTGGGGGGGGACAGGGGGCGAGATGAGCAGTTCTTC.

This clonotype was picked up many times. The chain recombines TRBV28 with TRBJ2-1; D not certain. The CDR3 is 14 amino acids. V was clipped by 2 bases and J by 4 bases, with 9 bases between them. Germline values: CDR1 MDHEN, CDR2 SYDVKM. CDR3 protein: CASSLGPAYNEQFF. As DNA, the CDR3 is TGTGCCAGCAGTTTAGGGCCCGCATACAATGAGCAGTTCTTC.

Many counts were recorded for this clonotype. The chain couples TRBV2 to TRBJ1-2, with 9 bases aligning to TRBD1. V lost 7 bases and J lost 8; bases outside the gene matches: 11. The CDR3 consists of 14 residues. Germline CDR1 SNHLY, CDR2 FYNNEI. CDR3 sequence: CASTGTGILWGYTF. The CDR3, as DNA: TGTGCCAGCACCGGGACAGGGATCCTCTGGGGCTACACCTTC.

The table lists this clonotype with many counts. The rearrangement links TRBV6-1 to TRBJ1-1, with unresolved D. Germline lookup yields CDR1 MNHNS and CDR2 SASEGT. The CDR3 runs to 12 residues. Trimming took off 0 bases at V and 7 bases at J, with 6 bases between the two ends. This CDR3 is CASSEAGVEAFF. The CDR3 coding sequence is TGTGCCAGCAGTGAAGCTGGGGTTGAAGCTTTCTTT.

This clonotype showed up just a few times. V usage is TRBV28 and J usage is TRBJ1-4, with D unresolved. CDR3 length equals 12 residues. V shed 11 bases and J shed 0 bases, with 7 bases lying between them. Germline values: CDR1 MDHEN, CDR2 SYDVKM. CDR3 nucleotides: TGTGCCGTGGGCTCAACTAATGAAAAACTGTTTTTT. It specifies CAVGSTNEKLFF.

Remarks on this clonotype: An end of the junction differs from the germline gene, which may be a read error. CDR3 in amino acids: CATGENIEAFF. The DNA of the CDR3 is TGTGCCACGGGAGAGAACATTGAAGCTTTCTTT. The chain has TRBV19 and TRBJ1-1; D is undetermined. CDR1 is LNHDA, CDR2 SQIVND, per germline (reference sequence). There are 11 residues in the CDR3.

This clonotype was seen ten or more times. The chain is built from TRBV30 and TRBJ1-4, with D hard to call. Trimming left V 0 bases short and J 8 bases short, with 16 bases between. The germline V gene has CDR1 GTSNPN and CDR2 SVGIG (reference sequence). This CDR3 is 15 amino acids long. CDR3 in DNA: TGTGCCTGGAGTGTACCTGAGGTAGTAGGCGAAAAACTGTTTTTT. As protein: CAWSVPEVVGEKLFF. The complete variable domain, with remaining parts taken from reference TRBV30 and TRBJ1-4, reads SQTIHQWPATLVQPVGSPLSLECTVEGTSNPNLYWYRQAAGRGLQLLFYSVGIGQISSEVPQNLSASRPQDRQFILSSKKLLLSDSGFYLCAWSVPEVVGEKLFFGSGTQLSVL.